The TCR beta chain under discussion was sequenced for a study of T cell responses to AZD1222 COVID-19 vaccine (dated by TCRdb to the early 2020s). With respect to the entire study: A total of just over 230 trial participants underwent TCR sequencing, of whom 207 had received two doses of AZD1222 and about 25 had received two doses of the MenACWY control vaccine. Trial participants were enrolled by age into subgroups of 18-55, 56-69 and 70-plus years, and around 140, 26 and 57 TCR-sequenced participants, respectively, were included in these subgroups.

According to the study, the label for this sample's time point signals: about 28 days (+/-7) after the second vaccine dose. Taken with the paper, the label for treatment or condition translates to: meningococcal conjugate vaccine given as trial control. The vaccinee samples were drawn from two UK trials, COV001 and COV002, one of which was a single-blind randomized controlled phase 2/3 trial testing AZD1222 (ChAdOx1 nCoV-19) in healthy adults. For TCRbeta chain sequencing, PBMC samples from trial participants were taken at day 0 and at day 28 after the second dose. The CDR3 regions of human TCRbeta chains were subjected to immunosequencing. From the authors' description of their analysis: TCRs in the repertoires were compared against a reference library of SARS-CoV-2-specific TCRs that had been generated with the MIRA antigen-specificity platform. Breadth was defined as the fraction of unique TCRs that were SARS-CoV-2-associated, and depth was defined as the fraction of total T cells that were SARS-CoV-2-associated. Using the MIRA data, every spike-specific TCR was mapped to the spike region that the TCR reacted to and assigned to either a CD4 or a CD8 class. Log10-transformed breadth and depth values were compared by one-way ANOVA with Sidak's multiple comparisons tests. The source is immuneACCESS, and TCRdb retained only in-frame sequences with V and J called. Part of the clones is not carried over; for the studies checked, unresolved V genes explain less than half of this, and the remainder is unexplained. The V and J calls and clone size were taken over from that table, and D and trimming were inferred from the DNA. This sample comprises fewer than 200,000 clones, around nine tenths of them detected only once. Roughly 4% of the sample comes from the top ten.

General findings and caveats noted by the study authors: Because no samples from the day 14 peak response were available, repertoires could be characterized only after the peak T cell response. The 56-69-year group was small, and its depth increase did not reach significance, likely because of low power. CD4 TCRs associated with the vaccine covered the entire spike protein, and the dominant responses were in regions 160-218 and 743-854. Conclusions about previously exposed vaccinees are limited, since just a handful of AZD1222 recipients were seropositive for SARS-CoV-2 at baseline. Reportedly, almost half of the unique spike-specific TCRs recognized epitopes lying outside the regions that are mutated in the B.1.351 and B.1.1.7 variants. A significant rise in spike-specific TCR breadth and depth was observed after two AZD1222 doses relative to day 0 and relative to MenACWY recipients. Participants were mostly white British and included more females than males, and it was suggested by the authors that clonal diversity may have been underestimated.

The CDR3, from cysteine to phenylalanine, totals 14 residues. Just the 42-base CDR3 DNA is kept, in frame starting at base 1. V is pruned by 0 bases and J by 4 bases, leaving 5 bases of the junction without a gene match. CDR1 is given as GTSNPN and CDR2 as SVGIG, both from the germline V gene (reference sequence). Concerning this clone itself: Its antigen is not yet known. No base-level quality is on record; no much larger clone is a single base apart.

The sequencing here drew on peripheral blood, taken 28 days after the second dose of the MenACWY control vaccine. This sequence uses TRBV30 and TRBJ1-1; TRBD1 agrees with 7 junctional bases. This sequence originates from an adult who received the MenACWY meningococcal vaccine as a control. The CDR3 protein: CAWSVGRGVTEAFF. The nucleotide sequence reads TGTGCCTGGAGTGTAGGCAGGGGGGTCACTGAAGCTTTCTTT. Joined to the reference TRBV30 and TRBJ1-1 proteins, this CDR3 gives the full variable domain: SQTIHQWPATLVQPVGSPLSLECTVEGTSNPNLYWYRQAAGRGLQLLFYSVGIGQISSEVPQNLSASRPQDRQFILSSKKLLLSDSGFYLCAWSVGRGVTEAFFGQGTRLTVV.